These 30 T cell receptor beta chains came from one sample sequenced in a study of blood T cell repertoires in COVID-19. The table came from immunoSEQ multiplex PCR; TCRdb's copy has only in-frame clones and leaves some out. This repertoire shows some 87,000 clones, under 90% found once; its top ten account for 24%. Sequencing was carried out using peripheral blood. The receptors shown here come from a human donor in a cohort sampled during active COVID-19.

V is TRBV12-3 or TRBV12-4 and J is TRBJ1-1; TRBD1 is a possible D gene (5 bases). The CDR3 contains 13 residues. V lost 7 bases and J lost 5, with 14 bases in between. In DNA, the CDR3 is TGTGCCAGCACCAAAGCCGGGGGGACTGAAGCTTTCTTT. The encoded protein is CASTKAGGTEAFF.

The DNA of the CDR3 is TGTGCCAGCAGCTTAGCGCCGGGGACAGGGTGGTACGAGCAGTACTTC. Protein: CASSLAPGTGWYEQYF. The chain couples TRBV7-2 to TRBJ2-7, with TRBD1 identical over 9 bases. Germline-derived CDR1 and CDR2 are SGHTA and FQGNSA. The V gene end was trimmed by 0 bases and the J gene end by 4 bases; junction bases not matched to a gene: 7. This CDR3 has 16 amino acids.

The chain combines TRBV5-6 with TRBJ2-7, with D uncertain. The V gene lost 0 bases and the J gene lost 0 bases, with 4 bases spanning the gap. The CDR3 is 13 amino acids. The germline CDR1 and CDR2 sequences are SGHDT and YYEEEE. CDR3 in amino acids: CASSLGASYEQYF. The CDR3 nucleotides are TGTGCCAGCAGCTTGGGGGCCTCCTACGAGCAGTACTTC.

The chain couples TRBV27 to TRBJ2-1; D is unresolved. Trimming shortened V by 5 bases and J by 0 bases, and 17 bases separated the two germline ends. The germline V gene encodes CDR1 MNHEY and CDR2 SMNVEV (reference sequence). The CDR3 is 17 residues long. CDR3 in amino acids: CASSPLFGPGSYNEQFF. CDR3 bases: TGTGCCAGCAGTCCCTTGTTTGGGCCCGGCTCCTACAATGAGCAGTTCTTC.

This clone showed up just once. The CDR3, as DNA: TGTGCCATCCCTGGTCCATCGCGGAACACCGGGGAGCTGTTTTTT. Translated: CAIPGPSRNTGELFF. The chain combines TRBV28 with TRBJ2-2, with D uncertain. The CDR3 is 15 residues long. Germline V lookup: CDR1 MDHEN, CDR2 SYDVKM. The V end was cut by 10 bases, the J end by 1 base, with 16 bases between. The variable domain in full, with the rest retrieved from reference TRBV28 and TRBJ2-2, is DVKVTQSSRYLVKRTGEKVFLECVQDMDHENMFWYRQDPGLGLRLIYFSYDVKMKEKGDIPEGYSVSREKKERFSLILESASTNQTSMYLCAIPGPSRNTGELFFGEGSRLTVL.

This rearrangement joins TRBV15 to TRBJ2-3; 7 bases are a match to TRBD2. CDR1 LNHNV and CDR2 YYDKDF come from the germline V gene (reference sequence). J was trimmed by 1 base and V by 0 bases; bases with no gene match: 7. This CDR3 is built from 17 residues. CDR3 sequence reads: CATSREMAGAGTDTQYF. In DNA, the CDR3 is TGTGCCACCAGCAGAGAAATGGCGGGAGCTGGCACAGATACGCAGTATTTT.

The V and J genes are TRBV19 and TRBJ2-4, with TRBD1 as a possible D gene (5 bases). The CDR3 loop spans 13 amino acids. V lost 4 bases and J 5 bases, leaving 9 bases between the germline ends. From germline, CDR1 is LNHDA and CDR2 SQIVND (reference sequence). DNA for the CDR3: TGTGCCAGTAGTAACAGGAGAGAAAACATTCAGTACTTC. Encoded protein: CASSNRRENIQYF.

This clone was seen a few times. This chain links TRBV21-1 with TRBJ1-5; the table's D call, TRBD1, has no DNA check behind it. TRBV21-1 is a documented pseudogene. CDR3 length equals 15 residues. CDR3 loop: CASRVDRDTNQPQHF. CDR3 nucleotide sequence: TGTGCCAGCAGAGTAGACAGGGACACCAATCAGCCCCAGCATTTT.

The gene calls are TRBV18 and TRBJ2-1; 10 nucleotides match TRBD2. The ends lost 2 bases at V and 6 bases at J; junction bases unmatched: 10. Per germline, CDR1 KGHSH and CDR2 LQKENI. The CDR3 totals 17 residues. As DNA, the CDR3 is TGTGCCAGCTCACCATCCAGCGGGAGGGCCTCGGGCAATGAGCAGTTCTTC. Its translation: CASSPSSGRASGNEQFF.

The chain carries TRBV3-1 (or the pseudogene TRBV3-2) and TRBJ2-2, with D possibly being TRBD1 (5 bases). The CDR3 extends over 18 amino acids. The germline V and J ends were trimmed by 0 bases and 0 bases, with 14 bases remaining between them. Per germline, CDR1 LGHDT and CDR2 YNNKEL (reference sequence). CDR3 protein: CASSQERGRTPNTGELFF. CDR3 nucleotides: TGTGCCAGCAGCCAAGAAAGGGGCAGAACCCCGAACACCGGGGAGCTGTTTTTT.

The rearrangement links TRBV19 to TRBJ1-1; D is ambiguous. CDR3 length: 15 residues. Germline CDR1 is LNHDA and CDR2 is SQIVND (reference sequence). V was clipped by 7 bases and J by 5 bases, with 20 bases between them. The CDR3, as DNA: TGTGCCAGTATCGGTGTCGGGGTAGTTCGAACTGAAGCTTTCTTT. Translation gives CASIGVGVVRTEAFF. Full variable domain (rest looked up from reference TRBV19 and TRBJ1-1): DGGITQSPKYLFRKEGQNVTLSCEQNLNHDAMYWYRQDPGQGLRLIYYSQIVNDFQKGDIAEGYSVSREKKESFPLTVTSAQKNPTAFYLCASIGVGVVRTEAFFGQGTRLTVV.

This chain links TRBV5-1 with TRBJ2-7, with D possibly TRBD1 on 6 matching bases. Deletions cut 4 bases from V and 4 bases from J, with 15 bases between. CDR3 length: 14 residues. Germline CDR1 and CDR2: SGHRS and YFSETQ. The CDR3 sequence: CASSPGTPRYEQYF. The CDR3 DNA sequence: TGCGCCAGCAGCCCGGGGACACCGAGGTACGAGCAGTACTTC.

The DNA for the CDR3 is TGTGCCAGCAGTTTGTCTTTCGGCGAGCAGTACTTC. It encodes CASSLSFGEQYF. This chain joins TRBV28 and TRBJ2-7; no clear D gene. V was trimmed by 3 bases and J by 6 bases, leaving 9 bases between them. Germline lookup yields CDR1 MDHEN and CDR2 SYDVKM. The CDR3 consists of 12 residues.

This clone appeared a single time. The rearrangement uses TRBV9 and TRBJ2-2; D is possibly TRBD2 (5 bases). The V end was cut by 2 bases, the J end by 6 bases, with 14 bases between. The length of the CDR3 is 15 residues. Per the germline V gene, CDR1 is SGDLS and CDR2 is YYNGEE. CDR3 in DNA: TGTGCCAGCAGCGTGTTTCTGGACTCGGCCGGGGAGCTGTTTTTT. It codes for CASSVFLDSAGELFF.

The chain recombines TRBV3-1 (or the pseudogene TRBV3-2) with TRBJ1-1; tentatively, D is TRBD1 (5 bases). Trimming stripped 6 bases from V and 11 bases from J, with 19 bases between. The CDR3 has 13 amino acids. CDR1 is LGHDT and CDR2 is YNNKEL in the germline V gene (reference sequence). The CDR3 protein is CASRQGSRLGAFF. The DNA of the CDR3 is TGTGCCAGCAGGCAGGGCTCGCGCCTAGGGGCTTTCTTT.

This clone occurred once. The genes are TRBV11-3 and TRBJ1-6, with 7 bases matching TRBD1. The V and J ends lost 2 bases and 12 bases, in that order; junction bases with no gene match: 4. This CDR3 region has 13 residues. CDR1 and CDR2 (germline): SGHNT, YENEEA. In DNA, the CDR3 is TGTGCCAGCAGCTTATCACAGGGGCTACCCCTCCACTTT. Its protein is CASSLSQGLPLHF.

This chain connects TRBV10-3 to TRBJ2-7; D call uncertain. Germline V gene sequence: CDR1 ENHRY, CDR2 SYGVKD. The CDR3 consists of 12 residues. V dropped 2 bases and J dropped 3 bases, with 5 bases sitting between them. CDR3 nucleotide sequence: TGTGCCATCAGTGAGCCTAGCTACGAGCAGTACTTC. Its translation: CAISEPSYEQYF.

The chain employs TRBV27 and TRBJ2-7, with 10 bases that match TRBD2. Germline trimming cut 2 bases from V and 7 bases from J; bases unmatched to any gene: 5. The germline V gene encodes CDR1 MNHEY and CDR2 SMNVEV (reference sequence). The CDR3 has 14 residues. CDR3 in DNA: TGTGCCAGCAGTTTACAACCAGCGGGAGGGGAGCAGTACTTC. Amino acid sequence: CASSLQPAGGEQYF.

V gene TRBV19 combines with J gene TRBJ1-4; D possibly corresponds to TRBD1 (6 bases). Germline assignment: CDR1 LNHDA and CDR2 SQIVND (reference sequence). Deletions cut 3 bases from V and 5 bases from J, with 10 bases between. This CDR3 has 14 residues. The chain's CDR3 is CASSMGQGNEKLFF. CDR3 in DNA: TGTGCCAGTAGTATGGGGCAGGGGAATGAAAAACTGTTTTTT.

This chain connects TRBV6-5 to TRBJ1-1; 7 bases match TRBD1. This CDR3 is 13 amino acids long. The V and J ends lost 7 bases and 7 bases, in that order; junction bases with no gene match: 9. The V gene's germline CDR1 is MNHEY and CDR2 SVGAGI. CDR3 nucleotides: TGTGCCAGCACCCGGGGACAGCGAATTGAAGCTTTCTTT. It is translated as CASTRGQRIEAFF.

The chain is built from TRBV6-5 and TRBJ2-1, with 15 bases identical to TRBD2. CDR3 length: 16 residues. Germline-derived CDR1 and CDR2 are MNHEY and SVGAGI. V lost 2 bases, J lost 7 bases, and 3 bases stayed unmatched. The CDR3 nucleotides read TGTGCCAGCAGTTACGGACTAGCGGGAGGGGGGAATGAGCAGTTCTTC. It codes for CASSYGLAGGGNEQFF.

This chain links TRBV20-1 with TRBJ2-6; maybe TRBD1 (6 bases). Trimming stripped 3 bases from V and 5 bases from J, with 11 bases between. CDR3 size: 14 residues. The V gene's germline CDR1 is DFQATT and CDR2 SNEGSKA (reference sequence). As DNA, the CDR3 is TGCAGTGCTAGTGGGGGCAAGAGGGCCAACGTCCTGACTTTC. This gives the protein CSASGGKRANVLTF.

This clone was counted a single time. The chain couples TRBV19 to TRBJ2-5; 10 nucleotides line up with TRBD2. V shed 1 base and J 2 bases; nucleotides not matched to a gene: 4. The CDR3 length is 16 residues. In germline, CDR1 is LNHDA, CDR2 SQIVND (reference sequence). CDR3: CASSIVPTSGQETQYF. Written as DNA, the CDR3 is TGTGCCAGTAGTATAGTCCCGACTAGCGGGCAAGAGACCCAGTACTTC.

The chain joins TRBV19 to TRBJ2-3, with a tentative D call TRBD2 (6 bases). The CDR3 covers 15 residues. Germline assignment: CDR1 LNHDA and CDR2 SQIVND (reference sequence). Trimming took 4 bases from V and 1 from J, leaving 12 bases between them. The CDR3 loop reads CASSKGLGRTDTQYF. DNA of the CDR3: TGTGCCAGTAGTAAGGGACTGGGTCGCACAGATACGCAGTATTTT.

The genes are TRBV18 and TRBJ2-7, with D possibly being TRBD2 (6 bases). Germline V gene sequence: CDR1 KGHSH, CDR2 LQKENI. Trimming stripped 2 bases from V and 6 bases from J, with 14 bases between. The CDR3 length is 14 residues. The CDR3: CASSPSWDSGEQYF. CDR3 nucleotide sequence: TGTGCCAGCTCACCAAGTTGGGATAGCGGCGAGCAGTACTTC.

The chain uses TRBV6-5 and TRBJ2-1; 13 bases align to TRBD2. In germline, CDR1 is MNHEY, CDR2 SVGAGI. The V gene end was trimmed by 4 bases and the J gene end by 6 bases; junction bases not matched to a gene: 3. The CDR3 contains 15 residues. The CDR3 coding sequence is TGTGCCAGCAGTTCACTAGCGGGAGGGCTCAATGAGCAGTTCTTC. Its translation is CASSSLAGGLNEQFF.

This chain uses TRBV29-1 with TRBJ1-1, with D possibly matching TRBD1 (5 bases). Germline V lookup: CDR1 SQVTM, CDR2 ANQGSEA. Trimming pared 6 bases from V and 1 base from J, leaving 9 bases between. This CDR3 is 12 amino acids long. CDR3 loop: CSVAGANTEAFF. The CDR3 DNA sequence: TGCAGCGTGGCTGGGGCGAACACTGAAGCTTTCTTT. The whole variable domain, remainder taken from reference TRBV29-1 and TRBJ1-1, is SAVISQKPSRDICQRGTSLTIQCQVDSQVTMMFWYRQQPGQSLTLIATANQGSEATYESGFVIDKFPISRPNLTFSTLTVSNMSPEDSSIYLCSVAGANTEAFFGQGTRLTVV.

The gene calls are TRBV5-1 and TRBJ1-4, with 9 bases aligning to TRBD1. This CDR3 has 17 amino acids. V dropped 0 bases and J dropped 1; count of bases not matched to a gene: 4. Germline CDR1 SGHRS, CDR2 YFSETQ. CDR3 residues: CASSLAGQGGTNEKLFF. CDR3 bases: TGCGCCAGCAGCTTGGCGGGACAGGGAGGAACTAATGAAAAACTGTTTTTT.

The CDR3 is CASSQTLAGGQDTQYF. DNA of the CDR3: TGCGCCAGCAGCCAAACACTAGCGGGGGGGCAAGATACGCAGTATTTT. The chain joins TRBV4-1 to TRBJ2-3, with TRBD2 matching over 13 bases. In germline, CDR1 is MGHRA, CDR2 YSYEKL. Germline trimming cut 2 bases from V and 5 bases from J; bases unmatched to any gene: 4. This CDR3 spans 16 amino acids.

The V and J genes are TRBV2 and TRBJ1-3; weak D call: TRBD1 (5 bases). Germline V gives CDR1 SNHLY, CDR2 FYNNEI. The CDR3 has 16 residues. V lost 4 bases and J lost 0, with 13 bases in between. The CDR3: CASSVGQLTSGNTIYF. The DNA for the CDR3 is TGTGCCAGCAGTGTTGGACAATTAACCTCTGGAAACACCATATATTTT.